The rows below give T cell receptor beta chains drawn from one sample of a study of graft-versus-host responses after intestinal transplantation. Produced via immunoSEQ multiplex PCR; TCRdb's table is partial and in-frame only. The repertoire consists of some 40,000 clones, with 90% to 95% occurring once and the leading ten covering about 4.4%. This specimen consisted of PBMCs, obtained 524 days after transplant. These receptors were obtained from a human patient who received an intestinal transplant, so some T cells may come from the graft donor. The CDR3 runs from the conserved cysteine through the conserved F or W. A D gene is named only where the DNA matches it firmly. Only some rows state a clone size, as once, few, many or a class for expanded clones.

TRBD1 | TRBJ1-3 | - | TRBV29-1 | TGCAGCGTTGATCGGGGACAGACTGGAAACACCATATATTTT | CSVDRGQTGNTIYF
TRBD2 | TRBJ2-7 | - | TRBV11-2 | TGTGCCAGCAGCGCCTTGCTAGCGGGAGGAGGAGAGCAGTACTTC | CASSALLAGGGEQYF
- | TRBJ2-2 | - | TRBV15 | TGTGCCACCAGCAAAGATGGGGCATCCGGGGAGCTGTTTTTT | CATSKDGASGELFF
- | TRBJ1-1 | once | TRBV9 | TGTGCCAGCAGCCAGGGGACCACAAGTACTGAAGCTTTCTTT | CASSQGTTSTEAFF
- | TRBJ2-3 | - | TRBV6-1 | TGTGCCAGCAGTGAAGTCCAGGGGACAGATACGCAGTATTTT | CASSEVQGTDTQYF
- | TRBJ2-5 | - | TRBV27 | TGTGCCAGCAGTTTACGAGGAGATGGAGAGACCCAGTACTTC | CASSLRGDGETQYF
TRBD2 | TRBJ2-1 | - | TRBV28 | TGTGCCAGCAGTTCCCCCTTAGCGGGATCCTCCTACAATGAGCAGTTCTTC | CASSSPLAGSSYNEQFF
- | TRBJ1-5 | - | TRBV7-6 | TGTGCCAGCAGCTTAGGATCAATATATAGCAATCAGCCCCAGCATTTT | CASSLGSIYSNQPQHF
- | TRBJ2-3 | - | TRBV28 | TGTGCCAGCAGCCTGGGGACCTTCACAGATACGCAGTATTTT | CASSLGTFTDTQYF
TRBD2 | TRBJ2-3 | - | TRBV19 | TGTGCCAGTAGTACCGTGGAGAAAGCGGGGAGGACAGATACGCAGTATTTT | CASSTVEKAGRTDTQYF
TRBD2 | TRBJ2-7 | - | TRBV28 | TGTGCCAGCCGTAGCGCCGGACTAGCGGGAAGCGAGCAGTACTTC | CASRSAGLAGSEQYF
TRBD2 | TRBJ2-1 | once | TRBV7-3 | TGTGCCAGCAGCTTAGGACTAGGCGGGTACAATGAGCAGTTCTTC | CASSLGLGGYNEQFF
- | TRBJ1-4 | - | TRBV9 | TGTGCCAGCAGCGTAGGGGATTTTAATGAAAAACTGTTTTTT | CASSVGDFNEKLFF
TRBD2 | TRBJ2-7 | - | TRBV28 | TGTGCCAGCAGGCCCGGACTAGCGGGACTCTACGAGCAGTACTTC | CASRPGLAGLYEQYF
- | TRBJ1-1 | - | TRBV27 | TGTGCCAGCAGTTTACGAACCCAGGTGAACACTGAAGCTTTCTTT | CASSLRTQVNTEAFF
TRBD1 | TRBJ2-1 | - | TRBV5-5 | TGTGCCAGCAGCTTGGGGACAGGAGGTTACAATGAGCAGTTCTTC | CASSLGTGGYNEQFF
- | TRBJ2-3 | - | TRBV7-9 | TGTGCCAGCAGCTTCCGCAGGGGTGGTACAGATACGCAGTATTTT | CASSFRRGGTDTQYF
- | TRBJ1-1 | once | TRBV28 | TGTGCCAGCAGTCTGGGAGGAAGCACTGAAGCTTTCTTT | CASSLGGSTEAFF
- | TRBJ1-1 | - | TRBV7-3 | TGTGCCAGCAGCTCCACCGCGGGTTTTGAAGCTTTCTTT | CASSSTAGFEAFF
- | TRBJ2-7 | - | TRBV7-9 | TGTGCCAGCAGCTTCTTCGCGGACTCCTACGAGCAGTACTTC | CASSFFADSYEQYF
TRBD1 | TRBJ2-7 | - | TRBV27 | TGTGCCAGCAGTTTAGGGACAGGGGGCTCGACCTACGAGCAGTACTTC | CASSLGTGGSTYEQYF
TRBD1 | TRBJ2-3 | - | TRBV10-3 | TGTGCCAGCAGGGGGAGCAGCACAGATACGCAGTATTTT | CASRGSSTDTQYF
- | TRBJ2-7 | few | TRBV2 | TGTGCCAGCAGTGAAGGCTTGGTTTGGGGAGGTCGGTCCTACGAGCAGTACTTC | CASSEGLVWGGRSYEQYF
TRBD1 | TRBJ1-1 | few | TRBV27 | TGTGCCAGCAGGTACCTACAGGGGAAGATTGATGAAGCTTTCTTT | CASRYLQGKIDEAFF
- | TRBJ1-2 | - | TRBV19 | TGTGCCAGTCAAAACAGGGCATATGGCTACACCTTC | CASQNRAYGYTF
TRBD1 | TRBJ1-6 | - | TRBV6-5 | TGTGCCAGCACCCAGGGACAGGGCCGGACACCCCTCCACTTT | CASTQGQGRTPLHF
- | TRBJ2-2 | - | TRBV28 | TGTGCCAGCAGCCCGCCAGGGATCACCGGGGAGCTGTTTTTT | CASSPPGITGELFF
TRBD1 | TRBJ2-7 | - | TRBV7-9 | TGTGCCAGCAGCCAGGGGACAGGTCGATACTACGAGCAGTACTTC | CASSQGTGRYYEQYF
- | TRBJ1-3 | - | TRBV4-3 | TGCGCCAGCAGCCAAGATGAAGGATTAGGGTCTGGAAACACCATATATTTT | CASSQDEGLGSGNTIYF
- | TRBJ2-5 | - | TRBV19 | TGTGCCAGTAGTTTTTCCGGGACTGTTGTGGAGACCCAGTACTTC | CASSFSGTVVETQYF
TRBD1 | TRBJ2-1 | few | TRBV2 | TGTGCCAGCAGTGGACGGGACAGGGCTTACAATGAGCAGTTCTTC | CASSGRDRAYNEQFF
- | TRBJ2-7 | once | TRBV2 | TGTGCCACCTCGGGATCCTACTCCTACGAGCAGTACTTC | CATSGSYSYEQYF
- | TRBJ2-1 | once | TRBV30 | TGTGCCTGGAGTACGTCTAGCGCGGCTAACAATGAGCAGTTCTTC | CAWSTSSAANNEQFF
- | TRBJ2-7 | - | TRBV4-2 | TGTGCCAGCAGCCAGAGTCGAGGAGACTACGAGCAGTACTTC | CASSQSRGDYEQYF
- | TRBJ2-1 | - | TRBV7-8 | TGTGCCAGCAGCTCCACGATGAGCTCCTACAATGAGCAGTTCTTC | CASSSTMSSYNEQFF